The 17 T cell receptor beta chains listed next were all sequenced from one sample in a study of cytomegalovirus exposure and HLA in healthy donors. With 60 Vbeta and 13 Jbeta primers, the PCR was carried out. Some clones are missing from TCRdb's copy, which holds only in-frame ones; the method was immunoSEQ multiplex PCR. The table gives tens of thousands of clones; the top ten clones make up 6.5% to 10% of it. Sequencing was performed on PBMCs. The receptors stem from a male donor in good health and CMV-seronegative.

The chain carries TRBV2 and TRBJ2-7, with 10 bases aligning to TRBD2. Germline loops: CDR1 SNHLY, CDR2 FYNNEI. This CDR3 is built from 15 residues. Trimming took 2 bases from V and 7 from J; bases not matched to a gene: 8. CDR3 loop: CASSERASGRSEQYF. The DNA for the CDR3 is TGTGCCAGCAGTGAAAGGGCTAGCGGGAGAAGTGAGCAGTACTTC.

This chain connects TRBV5-4 to TRBJ1-2; 7 bases line up with TRBD1. The germline gives CDR1 SGHNT, CDR2 YYREEE (reference sequence). The CDR3 contains 14 residues. V shed 0 bases and J 8 bases; nucleotides not matched to a gene: 7. The CDR3 loop reads CASSLAGGKRGYTF. The CDR3 DNA follows: TGTGCCAGCAGCTTGGCAGGGGGGAAGCGGGGCTACACCTTC.

The gene calls are TRBV30 and TRBJ1-2, with D uncertain. Germline CDR1 GTSNPN, CDR2 SVGIG (reference sequence). The CDR3 sequence is 15 residues long. Trimming left V 2 bases short and J 5 bases short, with 18 bases between. The CDR3 region has the DNA TGTGCCTGGAGTTTTCCCCCCCGGGAGAGGTATGGCTACACCTTC. Translation gives CAWSFPPRERYGYTF.

The V and J genes are TRBV10-1 and TRBJ1-2; D is perhaps TRBD1 (6 bases). Trimming removed 0 bases at V and 2 bases at J, with 10 bases between. The CDR3 loop spans 15 amino acids. Per germline, CDR1 WNHNN and CDR2 SYGVQD (reference sequence). DNA for the CDR3: TGCGCCAGCAGTGAGTCGGGCAGGGGAAACTATGGCTACACCTTC. Its translation: CASSESGRGNYGYTF.

The chain has TRBV2 and TRBJ2-2, with D tentatively TRBD1 (6 bases). Germline lookup yields CDR1 SNHLY and CDR2 FYNNEI. CDR3 length equals 14 residues. Trimming shortened V by 4 bases and J by 6 bases, and 12 bases separated the two germline ends. The CDR3 sequence is CASSVQGISGELFF. In DNA form, the CDR3 reads TGTGCCAGCAGTGTCCAGGGGATCTCCGGGGAGCTGTTTTTT. The complete variable domain, with remaining parts taken from reference TRBV2 and TRBJ2-2, reads EPEVTQTPSHQVTQMGQEVILRCVPISNHLYFYWYRQILGQKVEFLVSFYNNEISEKSEIFDDQFSVERPDGSNFTLKIRSTKLEDSAMYFCASSVQGISGELFFGEGSRLTVL.

J is TRBJ2-7 and V is TRBV7-9; 8 bases are shared with TRBD1. V gave up 1 base and J gave up 2 bases; unmatched junction bases: 4. The CDR3 extends over 15 amino acids. Germline assignment: CDR1 SEHNR and CDR2 FQNEAQ (reference sequence). As DNA, the CDR3 is TGTGCCAGCAGCTTAGATGGACAGGGCCCCTACGAGCAGTACTTC. Translating gives CASSLDGQGPYEQYF. The full variable domain, rest sourced from reference TRBV7-9 and TRBJ2-7, is DTGVSQNPRHKITKRGQNVTFRCDPISEHNRLYWYRQTLGQGPEFLTYFQNEAQLEKSRLLSDRFSAERPKGSFSTLEIQRTEQGDSAMYLCASSLDGQGPYEQYFGPGTRLTVT.

The chain uses TRBV7-9 and TRBJ1-6; 7 positions match TRBD1. The CDR3 extends over 13 amino acids. V lost 8 bases and J lost 5; bases outside the gene matches: 3. Germline lookup yields CDR1 SEHNR and CDR2 FQNEAQ (reference sequence). The CDR3 region has the DNA TGTGCCAGCGGGGACAGCAATAATTCACCCCTCCACTTT. Protein: CASGDSNNSPLHF. Complete variable domain (other parts from reference TRBV7-9 and TRBJ1-6): DTGVSQNPRHKITKRGQNVTFRCDPISEHNRLYWYRQTLGQGPEFLTYFQNEAQLEKSRLLSDRFSAERPKGSFSTLEIQRTEQGDSAMYLCASGDSNNSPLHFGNGTRLTVT.

The rearrangement uses TRBV19 and TRBJ2-5, with 13 bases lining up with TRBD2. Trimming removed 5 bases from V and 2 bases from J; junction bases left unmatched: 2. The CDR3 runs 15 residues. Germline CDR1 reads LNHDA; CDR2 reads SQIVND (reference sequence). The CDR3 sequence: CASSGGLAGQETQYF. The CDR3 nucleotides read TGTGCCAGTAGTGGGGGACTAGCGGGACAAGAGACCCAGTACTTC.

DNA for the CDR3: TGTGCCAGCAGCCGGAAAAGCGGACAGGGGCTTAACTATGGCTACACCTTC. Protein: CASSRKSGQGLNYGYTF. V and J are TRBV7-2 and TRBJ1-2; 9 nucleotides match TRBD1. The CDR3 spans 17 residues. With V trimmed by 5 bases and J by 1 base, 11 bases remained unmatched. Germline assignment: CDR1 SGHTA and CDR2 FQGNSA.

V usage is TRBV18 and J usage is TRBJ1-1; 10 bases fit TRBD1. This CDR3 contains 13 residues. The ends lost 3 bases at V and 11 bases at J; junction bases unmatched: 6. CDR1 is KGHSH, CDR2 LQKENI, per germline. CDR3 coding DNA: TGTGCCAGCTCACCGACAGGGGGCGAGGTGGCTTTCTTT. Protein: CASSPTGGEVAFF.

The chain couples TRBV7-2 to TRBJ2-5; D uncertain. Germline CDR1 SGHTA, CDR2 FQGNSA. V was shortened by 1 base and J by 5 bases, with 11 bases between the two germline ends. The CDR3 runs to 14 residues. CDR3 loop: CASSLEPIGETQYF. CDR3 in DNA: TGTGCCAGCAGCTTAGAACCCATCGGGGAGACCCAGTACTTC.

V usage is TRBV18 and J usage is TRBJ1-5, with 9 bases aligning to TRBD1. The CDR3 covers 16 residues. Germline V gene lookup returns CDR1 KGHSH and CDR2 LQKENI. Germline trimming cut 4 bases from V and 4 bases from J; bases unmatched to any gene: 8. The CDR3 is CASSLNRDRDNQPQHF. In DNA, the CDR3 is TGTGCCAGCTCACTGAACCGGGACAGGGATAATCAGCCCCAGCATTTT.

The V gene is TRBV9, the J gene TRBJ1-3; possibly TRBD1 for D (5 bases). Trimming took off 3 bases at V and 0 bases at J, with 10 bases between the two ends. CDR1 is SGDLS and CDR2 is YYNGEE in the germline V gene. The CDR3 sequence is 15 residues long. DNA of the CDR3: TGTGCCAGCAGCGGGGAGGGGACCTCTGGAAACACCATATATTTT. Translating it yields CASSGEGTSGNTIYF.

CDR3 DNA sequence: TGCGCCAGCAGCACCGTGGGGGCTGAGACCCAGTACTTC. Translating it yields CASSTVGAETQYF. The chain has TRBV5-1 and TRBJ2-5, with TRBD1 as a possible D gene (6 bases). The germline V gene has CDR1 SGHRS and CDR2 YFSETQ. The V end lost 4 bases, the J end lost 5 bases, and 12 bases lay between the germline ends. This CDR3 is built from 13 residues.

V usage is TRBV5-1 and J usage is TRBJ2-7; TRBD2 agrees at 8 bases. This CDR3 region has 15 residues. The J segment lost 5 bases and the V segment lost 7 bases, leaving 14 bases of the junction unmatched. CDR1 and CDR2 (germline): SGHRS, YFSETQ. CDR3 in amino acids: CASSLGGGGPDEQYF. DNA for the CDR3: TGCGCCAGCTCTCTCGGGGGGGGAGGGCCAGACGAGCAGTACTTC.

This chain uses TRBV2 with TRBJ1-1, with no clear D. Germline V gene sequence: CDR1 SNHLY, CDR2 FYNNEI. The V end was cut by 5 bases, the J end by 4 bases, with 14 bases between. There are 14 residues in the CDR3. The CDR3: CASSYQAGGTEAFF. The CDR3 DNA reads as TGTGCCAGCAGTTACCAGGCGGGTGGCACTGAAGCTTTCTTT.

The V and J genes are TRBV19 and TRBJ1-4; no clear D gene. V dropped 4 bases and J dropped 15 bases, with 9 bases sitting between them. CDR1 is LNHDA and CDR2 is SQIVND in the germline V gene (reference sequence). The length of the CDR3 is 10 residues. The CDR3 sequence is CASSTRRVFF. CDR3 in DNA: TGTGCCAGTAGTACCAGGCGGGTGTTTTTT.